The rows below give T cell receptor beta chains drawn from one sample of a study of CD8 T cells in ankylosing spondylitis. TCRdb itself ran the 5' RACE reads through MiXCR, one entry per CDR3 protein. This table has some 340,000 distinct CDR3 sequences, 14% to 15% appearing once. Sequenced sample: blood, either unsorted or a sorted T cell fraction (not recorded which). The receptors originated from a male donor with ankylosing spondylitis or in good health (not recorded which). CDR3s include the opening cysteine and the closing phenylalanine or tryptophan. D genes are given only for firm matches. Size is omitted from some rows. Given values are once, few, many or a class for expanded clones.

V gene	D gene	clone size	J gene	CDR3 DNA	CDR3 protein
TRBV20-1	.	few	TRBJ2-1	TGCAGTGCTAGTGGAGGGACCTACTACAATGAGCAGTTCTTC	CSASGGTYYNEQFF
TRBV12-3/TRBV12-4	TRBD1	.	TRBJ2-3	TGTGCCAGCAGCCGCAAGGGACAGAAAACAGATACGCAGTATTTT	CASSRKGQKTDTQYF
TRBV20-1	.	.	TRBJ2-1	TGCAGTGCAGGTCGGGGACGCAGCTCCTACAATGAGCAGTTCTTC	CSAGRGRSSYNEQFF
TRBV29-1	.	once	TRBJ2-7	TGCAGCGTTGAGTCAGGGGGGTACGAGCAGTACTTC	CSVESGGYEQYF
TRBV11-2	.	.	TRBJ2-4	TGTGCCAGCAGCTTGTCGACAGTAGCCAAAAACATTCAGTACTTC	CASSLSTVAKNIQYF
TRBV25-1	.	few	TRBJ2-7	TGTGCCAGCAGTGAGGGGTCAGCCTACGAGCAGTACTTC	CASSEGSAYEQYF
TRBV7-2	.	many	TRBJ2-1	TGTGCCAGCAGCTTATTGACGGGGGGCGAGCAGTTCTTC	CASSLLTGGEQFF
TRBV14	.	.	TRBJ2-3	TGTGCCAGCAGCCAAGTGTTGGTAGATACGCAGTATTTT	CASSQVLVDTQYF
TRBV29-1	.	.	TRBJ2-5	TGCAGCGTTGGGACTCCTGTGAGGGAGACCCAGTACTTC	CSVGTPVRETQYF
TRBV5-6	.	many	TRBJ2-3	TGTGCCAGCAGCCTAAGAGGGCCAGATACGCAGTATTTT	CASSLRGPDTQYF
TRBV10-3	.	few	TRBJ1-4	TGTGCCACCCGGGACACCCACCAGCGGGAAAAACTGTTTTTT	CATRDTHQREKLFF
TRBV18	.	.	TRBJ2-5	TGTGCCAGCTCACCGGTACAGGGCGGCGAGACCCAGTACTTC	CASSPVQGGETQYF
TRBV6-2/TRBV6-3	.	few	TRBJ1-1	TGTGCCAGCAGCTTTGGGACACAGAACACTGAAGCTTTCTTT	CASSFGTQNTEAFF
TRBV6-1	.	.	TRBJ2-7	TGTGCCAGCAGCCCCCGGAGGGGAATGGGCTACGAGCAGTACTTC	CASSPRRGMGYEQYF
TRBV12-3/TRBV12-4	.	.	TRBJ1-4	TGTGCCAGCAGATTGATAGCAGCAACTAATGAAAAACTGTTTTTT	CASRLIAATNEKLFF
TRBV19	TRBD1	.	TRBJ1-5	TGTGCCAGTGCCCCCGACAGGGTCGGGCAGCCCCAGCATTTT	CASAPDRVGQPQHF
TRBV30	.	few	TRBJ2-7	TGTGCCTGGAGTGTAAGGGACGAGCAGTACTTC	CAWSVRDEQYF
TRBV5-1	.	few	TRBJ1-6	TGCGCCAGCAGCTTGCTTCCAGAACCGGATTCACCCCTCCACTTT	CASSLLPEPDSPLHF
TRBV4-1	.	.	TRBJ2-7	TGCGCCAGCAGCCAAGACGGGGCACCATACGAGCAGTACTTC	CASSQDGAPYEQYF
TRBV7-9	.	few	TRBJ2-7	TGTGCCAGCAGCTTAGCTGTGACAGACGAGCAGTACTTC	CASSLAVTDEQYF
TRBV3-1	.	.	TRBJ2-7	TGTGCCAGCAGCCAAGTGTCGGGACCGGGACAGCAGTACTTC	CASSQVSGPGQQYF